Sequencing of this T cell receptor beta chain was carried out in a study of T cell responses to AZD1222 COVID-19 vaccine. Findings and limits, study-wide: Spike as a whole was targeted by vaccine-associated CD4 TCRs, dominant at 160-218 and 743-854. Every sample of the repertoires postdated the peak T cell response. Donors were chiefly white British, with a greater number of females, and clonal diversity was perhaps underestimated.

Trimming removed 4 bases at V and 5 bases at J, with 12 bases between. Per germline, CDR1 SGHRS and CDR2 YFSETQ. CDR3 length: 13 amino acids. On this clone: Its target is unknown.

The repertoire was sequenced with immunoSEQ multiplex PCR; TCRdb's copy has only in-frame clones and lacks some. The table includes about 94,000 clones, around 90% detected once. This rearrangement joins TRBV5-1 to TRBJ1-2; a possible D gene is TRBD1 (5 bases). This clonotype was sampled from an adult in good health. The input for sequencing was peripheral blood, taken on day 0 of AZD1222 vaccination. The CDR3 loop reads CASSLDSKYGYTF. The CDR3 nucleotides read TGCGCCAGCAGCCTCGACAGTAAATATGGCTACACCTTC.